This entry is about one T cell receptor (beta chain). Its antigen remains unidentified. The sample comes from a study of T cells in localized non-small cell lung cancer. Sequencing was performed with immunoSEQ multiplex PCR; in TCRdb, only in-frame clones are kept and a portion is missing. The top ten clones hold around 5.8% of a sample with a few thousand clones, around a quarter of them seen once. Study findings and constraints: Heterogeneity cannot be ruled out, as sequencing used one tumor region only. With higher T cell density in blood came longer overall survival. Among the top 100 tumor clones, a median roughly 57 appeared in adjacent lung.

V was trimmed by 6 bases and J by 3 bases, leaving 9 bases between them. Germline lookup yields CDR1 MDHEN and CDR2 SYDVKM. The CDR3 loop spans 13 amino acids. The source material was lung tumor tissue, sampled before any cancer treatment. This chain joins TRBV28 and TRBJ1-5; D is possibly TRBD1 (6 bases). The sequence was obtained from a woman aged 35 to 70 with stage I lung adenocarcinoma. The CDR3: CASSRGDNQPQHF. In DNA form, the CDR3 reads TGTGCCAGCAGCAGGGGTGACAATCAGCCCCAGCATTTT.